These T cell receptor beta chains were read from a single sample in a study of cytomegalovirus exposure and HLA in healthy donors. Here immunoSEQ multiplex PCR was the method, and the copy in TCRdb shows in-frame clones only, minus some. The table shows about 160,000 clones, with around 77% occurring only once. Source material: PBMCs. The receptors originated from a woman in her 30s in good health and CMV-seronegative. The CDR3 runs from the conserved cysteine through the conserved F or W. D genes are given only for firm matches. Size is stated for part of the rows, as once, few or many counts, or as a class when the clone is expanded.

J,D,V,size,CDR3,DNA
TRBJ1-1,TRBD1,TRBV7-9,NA,CASSWTGFTEAFF,TGTGCCAGCAGCTGGACAGGCTTCACTGAAGCTTTCTTT
TRBJ2-5,TRBD2,TRBV14,NA,CASSPGILAGAETQYF,TGTGCCAGCAGCCCAGGGATCCTAGCGGGAGCAGAGACCCAGTACTTC
TRBJ2-5,NA,TRBV7-2,few,CASSLWEQETQYF,TGTGCCAGCAGCTTATGGGAGCAAGAGACCCAGTACTTC
TRBJ1-1,NA,TRBV14,NA,CASSQETQYREAFF,TGTGCCAGCAGCCAAGAAACACAGTACCGTGAAGCTTTCTTT
TRBJ2-7,TRBD2,TRBV27,once,CASSLHRGGRRDEQYF,TGTGCCAGCAGTCTCCACCGGGGGGGGAGGAGGGACGAGCAGTACTTC
TRBJ1-1,TRBD1,TRBV28,NA,CASSPGQGHANTEAFF,TGTGCCAGCAGTCCGGGACAGGGCCATGCGAACACTGAAGCTTTCTTT
TRBJ1-1,NA,TRBV2,NA,CASSELLGGTEAFF,TGTGCCAGCAGTGAATTACTGGGGGGCACTGAAGCTTTCTTT
TRBJ2-7,NA,TRBV7-9,few,CASSLFATGGEQYF,TGTGCCAGCAGCTTATTCGCTACCGGGGGCGAGCAGTACTTC
TRBJ2-7,TRBD1,TRBV7-2,NA,CASSLGDRGVYEQYF,TGTGCCAGCAGCTTAGGCGACAGGGGGGTTTACGAGCAGTACTTC
TRBJ1-4,NA,TRBV29-1,NA,CSVEDRVKGGEKLFF,TGCAGCGTTGAAGATAGGGTAAAGGGAGGTGAAAAACTGTTTTTT
TRBJ1-1,NA,TRBV15,NA,CATSRGRAAEAFF,TGTGCCACCAGCAGAGGCAGGGCGGCTGAAGCTTTCTTT
TRBJ2-6,NA,TRBV4-2,NA,CASSQERGSGANVLTF,TGTGCCAGCAGCCAAGAGAGGGGGTCTGGGGCCAACGTCCTGACTTTC
TRBJ1-3,NA,TRBV4-1,NA,CASSQHDRTGNTIYF,TGCGCCAGCAGCCAACATGACAGGACTGGAAACACCATATATTTT
TRBJ2-6,NA,TRBV18,NA,CASSPPSGPGANVLTF,TGTGCCAGCTCACCACCCTCAGGGCCTGGGGCCAACGTCCTGACTTTC
TRBJ2-1,NA,TRBV7-3,NA,CASSPGQQYNEQFF,TGTGCCAGCAGCCCAGGACAGCAATACAATGAGCAGTTCTTC
TRBJ2-7,TRBD1,TRBV29-1,NA,CSVRQGASYEQYF,TGCAGCGTAAGACAGGGAGCATCCTACGAGCAGTACTTC
TRBJ1-2,NA,TRBV13,NA,CASVKGVSLNYGYPF,TGTGCCAGCGTGAAGGGGGTCAGCCTAAACTATGGCTACCCCTTC
TRBJ2-7,NA,TRBV7-9,NA,CASSSTSGYEQYF,TGTGCCAGCAGTTCCACGTCGGGCTACGAGCAGTACTTC
TRBJ2-1,TRBD1,TRBV28,NA,CASSSSNRGNNEQFF,TGTGCCAGCAGTTCATCAAACAGGGGGAACAATGAGCAGTTCTTC
TRBJ2-7,TRBD2,TRBV4-1,NA,CASSPRLAGLRYEQYF,TGCGCCAGCAGCCCCCGCCTGGCGGGACTACGCTACGAGCAGTACTTC
TRBJ1-5,NA,TRBV7-2,NA,CASSPQGGGQPQHF,TGTGCCAGCAGCCCACAGGGTGGGGGTCAGCCCCAGCATTTT
TRBJ2-1,TRBD2,TRBV6-1,NA,CASSALAGGRDEQFF,TGTGCCAGCAGTGCCCTAGCGGGAGGGCGCGATGAGCAGTTCTTC
TRBJ1-1,TRBD1,TRBV2,NA,CASTLQGGDEAFF,TGTGCCAGCACCCTACAGGGGGGGGATGAAGCTTTCTTT
TRBJ1-2,TRBD1,TRBV30,NA,CAHRGAGYGYTF,TGTGCTCACAGGGGGGCAGGCTATGGCTACACCTTC
TRBJ2-5,TRBD2,TRBV5-1,few,CASSLAGTSAGRETQYF,TGCGCCAGCAGCTTGGCCGGGACTAGCGCCGGTCGGGAGACCCAGTACTTC
TRBJ2-7,NA,TRBV2,few,CASRFRDEQYF,TGTGCCAGCCGATTTAGAGACGAGCAGTACTTC
TRBJ2-7,NA,TRBV4-1,once,CASSQDLGRTVIYEQYF,TGCGCCAGCAGCCAAGATCTCGGGAGGACAGTAATTTACGAGCAGTACTTC
TRBJ2-7,NA,TRBV29-1,few,CSATGQTGDWNEQYF,TGCAGCGCTACGGGCCAAACAGGGGACTGGAACGAGCAGTACTTC
TRBJ2-5,TRBD2,TRBV11-1,NA,CASSLLRLAGESAETQYF,TGTGCCAGCAGCTTACTAAGACTAGCGGGAGAGAGCGCAGAGACCCAGTACTTC
TRBJ1-4,NA,TRBV9,few,CASSVGAGNEKLFF,TGTGCCAGCAGCGTGGGGGCGGGTAATGAAAAACTGTTTTTT
TRBJ2-1,TRBD1,TRBV7-3,NA,CASSQARTGYNEQFF,TGTGCCAGCAGCCAAGCCAGGACAGGTTACAATGAGCAGTTCTTC
TRBJ2-7,NA,TRBV19,NA,CASSMADEQYF,TGTGCCAGTAGTATGGCGGACGAGCAGTACTTC
TRBJ2-1,NA,TRBV6-5,NA,CASSYTVRSVDEQFF,TGTGCCAGCAGTTACACCGTCCGTAGTGTTGATGAGCAGTTCTTC
TRBJ1-1,NA,TRBV30,NA,CAWSDGQRYSEAFF,TGTGCCTGGAGTGATGGACAGAGGTACTCTGAAGCTTTCTTT
TRBJ2-1,TRBD1,TRBV9,NA,CASSVVGTDYNEQFF,TGTGCCAGCAGCGTAGTGGGGACAGACTACAATGAGCAGTTCTTC
TRBJ2-5,TRBD2,TRBV7-2,NA,CASSVAGGREETQYF,TGTGCCAGCAGCGTAGCGGGAGGGCGGGAAGAGACCCAGTACTTC
TRBJ1-3,NA,TRBV12-5,once,CASGYPTSTGNTIYF,TGTGCTAGTGGGTACCCGACTTCGACTGGAAACACCATATATTTT
TRBJ2-7,NA,TRBV4-1,NA,CASRATASYEQYF,TGCGCCAGCAGAGCTACCGCCTCCTACGAGCAGTACTTC
TRBJ1-2,TRBD1,TRBV2,NA,CASSPGTGGYTF,TGTGCCAGCAGTCCTGGGACAGGGGGCTACACCTTC
TRBJ2-5,NA,TRBV5-8,once,CASSLGGRGTQYF,TGTGCCAGCAGCTTGGGGGGGCGAGGGACCCAGTACTTC
TRBJ2-1,TRBD2,TRBV11-2,once,CASSLGTSDNEQFF,TGTGCCAGCAGCCTGGGGACTAGCGACAATGAGCAGTTCTTC
TRBJ1-4,NA,TRBV30,NA,CAWQGGEEKLFF,TGTGCCTGGCAAGGCGGAGAGGAAAAACTGTTTTTT
TRBJ2-3,NA,TRBV13,NA,CASSDYRDSTDTQYF,TGTGCCAGCAGCGACTACAGGGATAGCACAGATACGCAGTATTTT
TRBJ2-1,TRBD1,TRBV27,NA,CASSLSTGGPYNEQFF,TGTGCCAGCAGTTTATCCACAGGGGGCCCCTACAATGAGCAGTTCTTC
TRBJ1-4,NA,TRBV19,NA,CASSIPRGRTNEKLFF,TGTGCCAGTAGTATTCCCAGGGGCCGAACTAATGAAAAACTGTTTTTT
TRBJ2-1,TRBD2,TRBV7-2,NA,CASSFQGTSGTYNEQFF,TGTGCCAGCAGCTTTCAGGGGACTAGCGGAACCTACAATGAGCAGTTCTTC
TRBJ2-5,NA,TRBV5-6,NA,CASSLVQGPETQYF,TGTGCCAGCAGCTTGGTGCAGGGCCCAGAGACCCAGTACTTC
TRBJ2-7,NA,TRBV25-1,NA,CASSERGRQYF,TGTGCCAGCAGTGAAAGGGGCAGGCAGTACTTC
TRBJ2-7,TRBD2,TRBV6-1,NA,CASSAFGLAEPYEQYF,TGTGCCAGCAGTGCATTTGGACTAGCGGAACCCTACGAGCAGTACTTC
TRBJ2-5,TRBD2,TRBV5-1,NA,CASLGLVSETQYF,TGCGCCAGCCTCGGACTAGTGTCTGAGACCCAGTACTTC
TRBJ2-2,NA,TRBV7-3,NA,CASSPQTSDTGELFF,TGTGCCAGCAGCCCCCAGACCAGCGACACCGGGGAGCTGTTTTTT
TRBJ1-2,TRBD1,TRBV28,NA,CASSTGDYGYTF,TGTGCCAGCAGTACAGGGGACTATGGCTACACCTTC
TRBJ2-1,TRBD2,TRBV9,NA,CASSLSGTNNEQFF,TGTGCCAGCAGCCTTAGCGGGACGAACAATGAGCAGTTCTTC
TRBJ2-7,TRBD1,TRBV30,NA,CALRTRDRPYEQYF,TGTGCCTTGAGAACCCGGGACAGACCCTACGAGCAGTACTTC
TRBJ1-1,TRBD1,TRBV10-3,NA,CAIKGQLIGGTEAFF,TGTGCCATCAAGGGACAGTTGATTGGGGGCACTGAAGCTTTCTTT
TRBJ2-5,NA,TRBV29-1,NA,CSVGAAETQYF,TGCAGCGTTGGTGCGGCAGAGACCCAGTACTTC
TRBJ1-5,NA,TRBV6-1,NA,CASSERVSQPQHF,TGTGCCAGCAGTGAACGCGTTAGTCAGCCCCAGCATTTT
TRBJ1-1,TRBD1,TRBV7-9,NA,CSSSYGTGIAFF,TGTTCCAGCAGCTATGGGACAGGGATAGCTTTCTTT
TRBJ2-5,TRBD2,TRBV5-1,NA,CASSLSSGGKETQYF,TGCGCCAGCAGTTTATCTAGCGGGGGGAAGGAGACCCAGTACTTC